The 23 T cell receptor beta chains in this list originate from one sample, sequenced in a study of response to subunit inactivated influenza vaccine. TCRdb used MiXCR to reprocess the RT-PCR reads, holding one entry per CDR3 protein. The sample lists hundreds of thousands of distinct CDR3 sequences, 11% seen once, with approximately 12% in the top ten. The material was PBMCs from blood, obtained roughly 48 days after vaccination. The source is a man in his fifties or sixties who received an inactivated influenza vaccine.

The V and J genes are TRBV7-8 and TRBJ2-6; 7 bases line up with TRBD1. The CDR3 is 16 residues long. Looked up from germline, CDR1 is SGHVS and CDR2 is FQNEAQ. V was clipped by 5 bases and J by 2 bases; unmatched bases: 6. The CDR3 DNA is TGTGCCAGCAGCGCGACAGGGATGGCTGGGGCCAACGTCCTGACTTTC. Translating gives CASSATGMAGANVLTF.

This clonotype was counted ten times or more. This sequence joins TRBV4-1 and TRBJ2-3; D might be TRBD1 (5 bases). V lost 1 base and J 5 bases, leaving 10 bases between the germline ends. The CDR3 contains 14 residues. Germline V gene data show CDR1 as MGHRA and CDR2 as YSYEKL. CDR3 protein: CASSQVPRVDTQYF. The CDR3, as DNA: TGCGCCAGCAGCCAAGTACCCAGGGTAGATACGCAGTATTTT.

This clonotype occurred a few times. The chain has TRBV27 and TRBJ2-2; possible D gene TRBD2, 5 bases. This CDR3 comprises 17 residues. Between the trimmed V and J ends, which lost 2 bases and 0 bases, there was a span of 13 bases. The germline V gene has CDR1 MNHEY and CDR2 SMNVEV (reference sequence). CDR3 sequence reads: CASSLKAEVTNTGELFF. CDR3 nucleotide sequence: TGTGCCAGCAGTTTAAAAGCGGAGGTAACGAACACCGGGGAGCTGTTTTTT.

The genes are TRBV30 and TRBJ1-1, with 12 bases that match TRBD1. Germline CDR1 is GTSNPN and CDR2 is SVGIG (reference sequence). V lost 4 bases and J lost 6; bases outside the gene matches: 6. This CDR3 is built from 14 residues. The CDR3 sequence: CAWNRDRGLAEAFF. The CDR3 nucleotides are TGTGCCTGGAACCGGGACAGGGGGCTGGCTGAAGCTTTCTTT.

This clonotype was counted a single time. The chain uses TRBV20-1 and TRBJ1-5; TRBD1 is a possible D gene (6 bases). The CDR3 has 16 amino acids. Germline V CDR1 and CDR2: DFQATT, SNEGSKA (reference sequence). V was pared by 1 base and J by 4 bases, with 17 bases between. The CDR3, as DNA: TGCAGTGCTAGAGTACTAGGGGGGGCTAATAATCAGCCCCAGCATTTT. Translated: CSARVLGGANNQPQHF.

This clonotype has at least ten counts. J is TRBJ2-7 and V is TRBV11-1, with 9 bases fitting TRBD1. The CDR3 length is 14 residues. J gave up 2 bases and V 7 bases, and 6 bases lay outside the gene matches. The germline CDR1 and CDR2 sequences are SGHAT and FQDESV (reference sequence). DNA for the CDR3: TGTGCCAGCACCCCGGGACAGGGACCCTACGAGCAGTACTTC. Encoded protein: CASTPGQGPYEQYF.

In this sample, this clonotype turned up a few times. The rearrangement links TRBV5-6 to TRBJ2-4, with TRBD2 matching over 9 bases. CDR3 length: 15 amino acids. Germline V gives CDR1 SGHDT, CDR2 YYEEEE. Trimming removed 3 bases from V and 1 base from J; junction bases left unmatched: 2. CDR3 sequence (DNA): TGTGCCAGCAGCTCCGGGACTAGCGCCAAAAACATTCAGTACTTC. This codes for CASSSGTSAKNIQYF.

The rearrangement joins TRBV12-3 or TRBV12-4 to TRBJ1-1, with a weak D call TRBD1 (6 bases). The CDR3 is 13 amino acids. V lost 3 bases and J 4 bases, leaving 9 bases between the germline ends. CDR3 nucleotides: TGTGCCAGCAGTTTTGCAGGGGTCACTGAAGCTTTCTTT. Its translation is CASSFAGVTEAFF.

This clonotype was seen a handful of times. At one of its ends the junction is not consistent with the germline gene, which may arise from a read error. V gene TRBV7-7 combines with J gene TRBJ2-1; perhaps TRBD2 as D (7 bases). Per the germline V gene, CDR1 is SSHAT and CDR2 is FNYEAQ (reference sequence). The CDR3 length is 14 residues. The CDR3 sequence is CASSFDRGAFEQFF. In DNA form, the CDR3 reads TGTGCTAGCAGCTTCGACCGGGGGGCGTTTGAGCAGTTCTTC.

This clonotype showed up just a few times. The chain joins TRBV5-5 to TRBJ1-2; 9 nucleotides align to TRBD1. CDR1 is SGHKS, CDR2 YYEKEE, per germline (reference sequence). The junction had 11 bases not matched to a gene; V was cut back by 4 bases and J by 4 bases. The CDR3 loop spans 16 amino acids. Here the CDR3 reads CASSVTGTGIGYGYTF. CDR3 coding DNA: TGTGCCAGCAGCGTAACCGGGACAGGGATAGGCTATGGCTACACCTTC.

This clonotype was counted a few times. V is TRBV15 and J is TRBJ2-1, with 7 bases identical to TRBD2. The CDR3 spans 15 residues. CDR1 is LNHNV and CDR2 is YYDKDF in the germline V gene (reference sequence). The junction had 6 bases not matched to a gene; V was cut back by 0 bases and J by 7 bases. The CDR3, as DNA: TGTGCCACCAGCAGAGATGGTGCGGGGGTTAATGAGCAGTTCTTC. It yields the protein CATSRDGAGVNEQFF.

This clonotype occurred a few times. The rearrangement links TRBV3-1 to TRBJ2-5, with 9 bases lining up with TRBD2. The length of the CDR3 is 15 residues. The V and J ends lost 3 bases and 2 bases, in that order; junction bases with no gene match: 4. In germline, CDR1 is LGHDT, CDR2 YNNKEL (reference sequence). The CDR3 bases are TGTGCCAGCAGCCATAGCGGGAGCAGACAAGAGACCCAGTACTTC. Its protein is CASSHSGSRQETQYF.

This clonotype showed up just a few times. The V gene is TRBV20-1, the J gene TRBJ1-5, with a possible D match to TRBD1 (6 bases). Per germline, CDR1 DFQATT and CDR2 SNEGSKA (reference sequence). The V gene lost 5 bases and the J gene lost 4 bases, with 18 bases spanning the gap. The CDR3 has 15 amino acids. This CDR3 reads CSARMAGALNQPQHF. The CDR3 DNA sequence: TGCAGTGCTCGCATGGCGGGGGCCCTTAATCAGCCCCAGCATTTT.

This clonotype was seen repeatedly, ten times or more. The CDR3 spells CASSLATGKGYGYTF. CDR3 nucleotides: TGCGCCAGCAGCTTGGCGACTGGTAAAGGGTATGGCTACACCTTC. This chain links TRBV5-1 with TRBJ1-2; D gene ambiguous. V gave up 0 bases and J gave up 5 bases, with 14 bases separating them. The germline V gene encodes CDR1 SGHRS and CDR2 YFSETQ. The CDR3 length is 15 residues.

About this clonotype: A junction boundary mismatches the germline segment, possibly from a read error. The V call is TRBV29-1, the J call TRBJ2-3, with D possibly called TRBD1 or TRBD2 (5 bases each). The CDR3 consists of 14 residues. CDR1 and CDR2 (germline): SQVTM, ANQGSEA. The CDR3 loop reads CSVLILDSTGTQYF. Written as DNA, the CDR3 is TGCAGCGTCCTAATACTAGATTCCACAGGTACGCAGTATTTT.

Only a few counts were recorded for this clonotype. V gene TRBV27 combines with J gene TRBJ1-5, with 8 bases that match TRBD1. The J segment lost 6 bases and the V segment lost 6 bases, leaving 7 bases of the junction unmatched. CDR3 length: 14 residues. From germline, CDR1 is MNHEY and CDR2 SMNVEV (reference sequence). In DNA form, the CDR3 reads TGTGCCAGCAGCCACGGACAGGGAGGTCAGCCCCAGCATTTT. As protein: CASSHGQGGQPQHF.

In this sample, this clonotype turned up a few times. This chain connects TRBV6-2 or TRBV6-3 to TRBJ2-7; 11 positions match TRBD2. With 4 bases clipped from V and 3 bases from J, the junction kept 8 bases outside the gene matches. Germline V gives CDR1 MNHEY, CDR2 SVGEGT. CDR3 length: 16 residues. CDR3 in amino acids: CASSSELAGGYYEQYF. CDR3 in DNA: TGTGCCAGCAGTTCCGAGTTAGCGGGAGGGTACTACGAGCAGTACTTC.

This clonotype showed up many times. The chain has TRBV3-1 and TRBJ2-7, with 11 bases matching TRBD2. V shed 1 base, J shed 5 bases, and the junction held 1 base outside the gene matches. The CDR3 sequence is 14 residues long. Germline assignment: CDR1 LGHDT and CDR2 YNNKEL (reference sequence). This CDR3 is CASSQGLAGHEQYF. As DNA, the CDR3 is TGTGCCAGCAGCCAAGGACTAGCGGGACACGAGCAGTACTTC.

This clonotype was seen only a few times. This rearrangement joins TRBV25-1 to TRBJ2-3; maybe TRBD2 (5 bases). The CDR3 spans 16 residues. V was clipped by 4 bases and J by 3 bases, with 17 bases between them. In germline, CDR1 is MGHDK, CDR2 SYGVNS. The CDR3 loop is CASSVGGSQLTDTQYF. The CDR3 nucleotides are TGTGCCAGCAGTGTAGGCGGGTCGCAACTAACAGATACGCAGTATTTT.

This clonotype was seen more than once but under ten times. The chain couples TRBV5-6 to TRBJ2-1, with unresolved D. V dropped 4 bases and J dropped 0 bases, with 11 bases sitting between them. The CDR3 runs 15 residues. Germline CDR1 is SGHDT and CDR2 is YYEEEE. CDR3 nucleotide sequence: TGTGCCAGCAGCCACACTTGGAGCTCCTACAATGAGCAGTTCTTC. Translated, it gives CASSHTWSSYNEQFF.

This clonotype was seen only a few times. This rearrangement joins TRBV5-6 to TRBJ2-3, with D perhaps TRBD1 (6 bases). The V end was cut by 4 bases, the J end by 1 base, with 13 bases between. CDR3 length: 15 amino acids. CDR1 and CDR2 (germline): SGHDT, YYEEEE. The CDR3 bases are TGTGCCAGCAGCACGGACAGTGGGGGCACAGATACGCAGTATTTT. This codes for CASSTDSGGTDTQYF.

The chain links TRBV7-8 to TRBJ1-2, with D possibly TRBD1 on 5 matching bases. Trimming shortened V by 1 base and J by 2 bases, and 8 bases separated the two germline ends. The germline V gene encodes CDR1 SGHVS and CDR2 FQNEAQ. The CDR3 extends over 14 amino acids. The CDR3 reads CASSLEGRNYGYTF. CDR3 DNA: TGTGCCAGCAGCTTAGAGGGGAGAAACTATGGCTACACCTTC. Combining the CDR3 with reference TRBV7-8 and TRBJ1-2 gives the whole variable domain GAGVSQSPRYKVAKRGQDVALRCDPISGHVSLFWYQQALGQGPEFLTYFQNEAQLDKSGLPSDRFFAERPEGSVSTLKIQRTQQEDSAVYLCASSLEGRNYGYTFGSGTRLTVV.

This clonotype was seen many times. The chain combines TRBV14 with TRBJ2-5; D is unclear. V lost 4 bases and J 0 bases, leaving 9 bases between the germline ends. The CDR3 length is 14 residues. CDR1 and CDR2 (germline): SGHDN, FVKESK. In DNA form, the CDR3 reads TGTGCCAGCAGCCGACACCTGTACCAAGAGACCCAGTACTTC. Protein sequence: CASSRHLYQETQYF.